This T cell receptor (beta chain) was retrieved from a study of T cell responses to AZD1222 COVID-19 vaccine. Libraries were prepared by immunoSEQ multiplex PCR; TCRdb keeps only in-frame clonotypes and omits some of them. The table records over 150,000 clones, roughly nine tenths of them present only once. CDR3 length: 15 amino acids. V shed 4 bases and J shed 8 bases, with 20 bases lying between them. Germline CDR1 is MDHEN and CDR2 is SYDVKM. The sequence was obtained from an adult in good health. The V and J genes are TRBV28 and TRBJ1-2; D is ambiguous. The sample here was peripheral blood, taken on day 0 of AZD1222 vaccination. The CDR3, as DNA: TGTGCCAGCAGTTCGCCGACCCGCCTCGGATTCGGCTACACCTTC. The encoded protein is CASSSPTRLGFGYTF.